A selection of T cell receptor beta chains follows, all from one sample in a study of blood T cell repertoires in COVID-19. The method was immunoSEQ multiplex PCR; TCRdb's version includes in-frame clones alone and lacks a portion of them. The data contain 350,000 to 450,000 clones, 85% of them singletons. Sequences were obtained from peripheral blood. The receptors come from a woman under 30 with acute or convalescent COVID-19. Each CDR3 is given with its conserved first and last residue. D genes are given only for firm matches. Clone size is not always given. Where it is, it says once, few, many or a class for expanded clones.

J gene: TRBJ2-1; clone size: NA; V gene: TRBV7-3; D gene: NA; CDR3 protein: CASSLTPSLDEQFF; CDR3 DNA: TGTGCCAGCAGCTTAACCCCTAGCTTGGATGAGCAGTTCTTC
J gene: TRBJ1-1; clone size: NA; V gene: TRBV7-3; D gene: NA; CDR3 protein: CASSRGGIDEAFF; CDR3 DNA: TGTGCCAGCAGCCGCGGCGGGATTGACGAAGCTTTCTTT
J gene: TRBJ2-7; clone size: NA; V gene: TRBV6-2/TRBV6-3; D gene: NA; CDR3 protein: CASSYSGAYEQYF; CDR3 DNA: TGTGCCAGCAGTTATTCAGGGGCCTACGAGCAGTACTTC
J gene: TRBJ1-1; clone size: NA; V gene: TRBV6-1; D gene: NA; CDR3 protein: CASSEGRLNTEAFF; CDR3 DNA: TGTGCCAGCAGTGAAGGGCGGCTGAACACTGAAGCTTTCTTT
J gene: TRBJ2-3; clone size: NA; V gene: TRBV13; D gene: NA; CDR3 protein: CASSTGTSITDTQYF; CDR3 DNA: TGTGCCAGCAGTACCGGGACAAGCATCACAGATACGCAGTATTTT
J gene: TRBJ1-2; clone size: NA; V gene: TRBV9; D gene: TRBD1; CDR3 protein: CASSPGTATGYTF; CDR3 DNA: TGTGCCAGCAGCCCCGGGACAGCCACTGGCTACACCTTC
J gene: TRBJ1-3; clone size: few; V gene: TRBV19; D gene: NA; CDR3 protein: CASSGTAGNTIYF; CDR3 DNA: TGTGCCAGTAGCGGGACTGCTGGAAACACCATATATTTT
J gene: TRBJ1-4; clone size: NA; V gene: TRBV5-8; D gene: TRBD1; CDR3 protein: CASSKGQGIWEKLFF; CDR3 DNA: TGTGCCAGCAGCAAGGGACAGGGGATATGGGAAAAACTGTTTTTT
J gene: TRBJ2-7; clone size: NA; V gene: TRBV11-2; D gene: NA; CDR3 protein: CASSFSFQGYEQYF; CDR3 DNA: TGTGCCAGCAGCTTCTCTTTTCAGGGCTACGAGCAGTACTTC
J gene: TRBJ1-2; clone size: NA; V gene: TRBV9; D gene: TRBD1; CDR3 protein: CASSAPTGGHYGYTF; CDR3 DNA: TGTGCCAGCAGCGCTCCGACAGGGGGACACTATGGCTACACCTTC
J gene: TRBJ1-3; clone size: NA; V gene: TRBV19; D gene: NA; CDR3 protein: CAGRVGNTIYF; CDR3 DNA: TGTGCCGGGAGAGTAGGAAACACCATATATTTT
J gene: TRBJ1-6; clone size: NA; V gene: TRBV19; D gene: TRBD1; CDR3 protein: CASSMGQEISYNSPLHF; CDR3 DNA: TGTGCCAGTAGTATGGGACAGGAGATCTCCTATAATTCACCCCTCCACTTT
J gene: TRBJ1-3; clone size: NA; V gene: TRBV25-1; D gene: NA; CDR3 protein: CASSEGDISGNTIYF; CDR3 DNA: TGTGCCAGCAGTGAAGGGGACATCTCTGGAAACACCATATATTTT
J gene: TRBJ2-7; clone size: NA; V gene: TRBV27; D gene: TRBD2; CDR3 protein: CASSTGLAGKEQYF; CDR3 DNA: TGTGCCAGCAGTACCGGCCTAGCGGGAAAGGAGCAGTACTTC